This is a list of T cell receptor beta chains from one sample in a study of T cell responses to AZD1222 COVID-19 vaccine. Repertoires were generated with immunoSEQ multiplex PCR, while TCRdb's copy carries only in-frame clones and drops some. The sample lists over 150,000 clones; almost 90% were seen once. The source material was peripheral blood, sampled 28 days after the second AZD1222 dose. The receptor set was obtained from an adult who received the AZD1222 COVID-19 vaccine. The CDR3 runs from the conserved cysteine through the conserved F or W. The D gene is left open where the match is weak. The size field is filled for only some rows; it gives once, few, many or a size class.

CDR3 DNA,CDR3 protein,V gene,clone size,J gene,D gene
TGTGCCAGCAGCTTAGCGACAACCTCCTATAATTCACCCCTCCACTTT,CASSLATTSYNSPLHF,TRBV7-6,-,TRBJ1-6,-
TGTGCCAGCAGCTTAGGGGGGAGGATCACTGAAGCTTTCTTT,CASSLGGRITEAFF,TRBV7-8,-,TRBJ1-1,-
TGTGCCAGCAGCCTACAGGGACAGGGCACTGAAGCTTTCTTT,CASSLQGQGTEAFF,TRBV14,-,TRBJ1-1,TRBD1
TGCAGCGTTGGTATGGAGACCCAGTACTTC,CSVGMETQYF,TRBV29-1,-,TRBJ2-5,-
TGTGCCAGCAGGGCCGGGACCCAGCACGGGGAGCTGTTTTTT,CASRAGTQHGELFF,TRBV2,-,TRBJ2-2,-
TGTGCCAGCAGCTTGGACAGGGGTGGTTCACCCCTCCACTTT,CASSLDRGGSPLHF,TRBV5-4,-,TRBJ1-6,TRBD1
TGTGCCTGGAATTTGGGGACAGGGGTGGCTGGCTACACCTTC,CAWNLGTGVAGYTF,TRBV30,-,TRBJ1-2,TRBD1
TGTGCCATCAGTGAAGGGGGCGGGCAGCCCCAGCATTTT,CAISEGGGQPQHF,TRBV10-3,-,TRBJ1-5,TRBD1
TGTGCCAGCAGCGACCTTGACAGGGCGAATGAAAAACTGTTTTTT,CASSDLDRANEKLFF,TRBV7-9,-,TRBJ1-4,TRBD1
TGCGCCAGCAGCTTGGAGGGGAGTAATTCACCCCTCCACTTT,CASSLEGSNSPLHF,TRBV5-1,once,TRBJ1-6,-
TGTGCCAGCAGTTACCGAGCGACAGGCGGTGGGACCCAGTACTTC,CASSYRATGGGTQYF,TRBV6-2/TRBV6-3,-,TRBJ2-5,-
TGTGCCAGCAGATATGGACAGGGCTACGAGCAGTACTTC,CASRYGQGYEQYF,TRBV5-6,-,TRBJ2-7,TRBD1
TGTGCCAGCAGCTTTGGACAAGCACAAGAGACCCAGTACTTC,CASSFGQAQETQYF,TRBV7-2,-,TRBJ2-5,-
TGTGCCAGCAGCTACAGAGGACAGGGAACGGGGGAGCAGTACTTC,CASSYRGQGTGEQYF,TRBV11-1,-,TRBJ2-7,TRBD1
TGCGCCAGCAGCAACCCTGAAGGGTCGGGGGAGACCCAGTACTTC,CASSNPEGSGETQYF,TRBV5-1,-,TRBJ2-5,-
TGTGCCAGCAGTCCAGGGGGGTCCTTGGTCGAGCAGTACTTC,CASSPGGSLVEQYF,TRBV6-2/TRBV6-3,few,TRBJ2-7,-
TGCGCCAGCAGCTTGAGACAGGGTAGAGCCGGGGAGCTGTTTTTT,CASSLRQGRAGELFF,TRBV5-1,-,TRBJ2-2,TRBD1
TGCGCCAGCAGCTTTACAGGGGTAGGAAGCACTGAAGCTTTCTTT,CASSFTGVGSTEAFF,TRBV5-1,-,TRBJ1-1,TRBD1
TGTGCCACCAGCAGAGAAAAGGCAATCTACGAGCAGTACTTC,CATSREKAIYEQYF,TRBV15,once,TRBJ2-7,-
TGTGCCAGCTCACCACGCGGGGCAGATACGCAGTATTTT,CASSPRGADTQYF,TRBV18,-,TRBJ2-3,-
TGCGCCAGCAGCCAGTATGACCGGGACATCTCCTACGAGCAGTACTTC,CASSQYDRDISYEQYF,TRBV4-1,-,TRBJ2-7,-
TGCGCCAGCAGCACCACTAGCGGGGGGCGCACAGATACGCAGTATTTT,CASSTTSGGRTDTQYF,TRBV5-1,-,TRBJ2-3,TRBD2
TGTGCCTGGAGGGGCCCGGGACACCCACACCAAGAGACCCAGTACTTC,CAWRGPGHPHQETQYF,TRBV30,-,TRBJ2-5,-
TGCGCCAGCAGCCCAGACAGGGACCACGAGCAGTACTTC,CASSPDRDHEQYF,TRBV4-1,-,TRBJ2-7,TRBD1